The 8 T cell receptor beta chains below were found in one sample sequenced in a study of human T cells and chemical hapten exposure (TCRdb year 2021). The method behind the library was RACE. Sequencing was performed on a NextSeq 500. The raw public reads went through TCRdb reprocessing: fastp at Q25, MiXCR clone calling, in-frame beta chains kept. When rows share a CDR3 protein, they turn into one entry using the most common DNA and genes. This sample gives 130,000 or so distinct CDR3 sequences in total; approximately 9.5% of them show up just once. The ten largest clones add up to about 2% of the sample. This sample's time point label indicates: healthy volunteer bleed at 2 weeks. Total RNA was isolated from unfractionated whole blood collected in Tempus Blood RNA tubes. Sequencing was done on a sample of whole blood. The receptors originated from a male donor in good health. Some clones in this sample may be carry-over from other donors' samples.

The chain links TRBV29-1 to TRBJ2-7; 7 nucleotides match TRBD1. Germline V gene sequence: CDR1 SQVTM, CDR2 ANQGSEA. This CDR3 is 14 amino acids long. The J segment lost 4 bases and the V segment lost 4 bases, leaving 10 bases of the junction unmatched. CDR3: CSVGGPGQPYEQYF. Here the CDR3 DNA reads TGCAGCGTTGGAGGTCCGGGACAGCCTTACGAGCAGTACTTC.

Only a few counts were recorded for this clonotype. V usage is TRBV12-5 and J usage is TRBJ1-3; D is uncertain. Trimming pared 3 bases from V and 3 bases from J, leaving 3 bases between. Per the germline V gene, CDR1 is LGHNT and CDR2 is FRNRAP. The CDR3 has 12 residues. For the CDR3, the DNA is TGTGCTAGTGGTTTTAATGGAAACACCATATATTTT. Its protein product is CASGFNGNTIYF.

This clonotype occurred a few times. V gene TRBV5-6 combines with J gene TRBJ2-1; 13 nucleotides line up with TRBD2. Germline lookup yields CDR1 SGHDT and CDR2 YYEEEE. Losses at the gene ends were 0 bases for V and 4 bases for J; bases not matched to a gene: 4. The CDR3 sequence is 17 residues long. The CDR3 DNA follows: TGTGCCAGCAGCTTGGCCACGGGACTAGCGGGATACAATGAGCAGTTCTTC. Amino acid sequence: CASSLATGLAGYNEQFF.

A word on this clonotype: At one end, the junction sequence differs from germline, possibly due to a read error. The CDR3 region has the DNA TGTGTCAGTAGTATCCTTGTCTTGGGGGGTGTGACGAACACTGAAGCTTTCTTT. Translation: CVSSILVLGGVTNTEAFF. The chain combines TRBV19 with TRBJ1-1, with D perhaps matching TRBD1 (5 bases). In germline, CDR1 is LNHDA, CDR2 SQIVND (reference sequence). This CDR3 is built from 18 residues.

This clonotype was found many times. The V and J genes are TRBV25-1 and TRBJ2-7, with D perhaps matching TRBD2 (5 bases). CDR1 and CDR2 (germline): MGHDK, SYGVNS. V lost 2 bases, J lost 5 bases, and 13 bases lay in between. The CDR3 has 14 amino acids. The CDR3 region is CASSEGGEPNEQYF. CDR3 coding DNA: TGTGCCAGCAGTGAAGGAGGAGAGCCTAACGAGCAGTACTTC.

V is TRBV27 and J is TRBJ1-5, with 10 bases aligning to TRBD1. Germline CDR1 and CDR2: MNHEY and SMNVEV (reference sequence). Unmatched junction bases numbered 7, after V lost 6 bases and J lost 5 bases. CDR3 length: 15 residues. The CDR3 region has the DNA TGTGCCAGCAGCACCACGGACAGGGGGGATCAGCCCCAGCATTTT. This encodes CASSTTDRGDQPQHF.

This clonotype was seen at least ten times. V is TRBV11-2 and J is TRBJ2-7; 9 bases map to TRBD2. J lost 6 bases, V lost 6 bases, and 6 bases had no gene match. Germline CDR1 and CDR2: SGHAT and FQNNGV. There are 13 residues in the CDR3. The CDR3: CASRSVREGEQYF. For the CDR3, the DNA is TGTGCCAGCAGAAGTGTGCGGGAGGGCGAGCAGTACTTC.

The chain is built from TRBV6-5 and TRBJ2-7, with a possible D match to TRBD2 (5 bases). Trimming took 6 bases from V and 3 from J, leaving 15 bases between them. This CDR3 comprises 14 residues. CDR1 is MNHEY and CDR2 is SVGAGI in the germline V gene. The CDR3 loop is CASSPIGEIYEQYF. CDR3 nucleotide sequence: TGTGCCAGCAGCCCGATCGGGGAGATCTACGAGCAGTACTTC.